The clone carrying this T cell receptor beta chain was found a few times. Unseparated into fractions, whole blood served as the source from which total RNA was extracted. These data originate in a study of human T cells and chemical hapten exposure. Whole-study context: The variation in per-sample TCR yields arose mainly from small differences in pooled library volumes.

Germline CDR1 and CDR2: MDHEN and SYDVKM. The CDR3 spans 13 residues. V lost 6 bases and J lost 7, with 16 bases in between. Source study methods: Sampled TCR counts reached a median of roughly 98,000 per sample, with values ranging from roughly 20,000 to 700,000. Using its own MiXCR run on the 5' RACE reads, TCRdb lists one record per CDR3 protein. The V and J calls and clone size come from TCRdb's table, not from the authors' own analysis. Among over 70,000 distinct CDR3 sequences listed, approximately 15% were seen once. The chain uses TRBV28 and TRBJ2-7; D perhaps matches TRBD1 (5 bases). The source is a female donor in good health. The CDR3 here is CASSLDVPGEQYF. Written as DNA, the CDR3 is TGTGCCAGCAGCCTCGATGTCCCAGGGGAGCAGTACTTC.